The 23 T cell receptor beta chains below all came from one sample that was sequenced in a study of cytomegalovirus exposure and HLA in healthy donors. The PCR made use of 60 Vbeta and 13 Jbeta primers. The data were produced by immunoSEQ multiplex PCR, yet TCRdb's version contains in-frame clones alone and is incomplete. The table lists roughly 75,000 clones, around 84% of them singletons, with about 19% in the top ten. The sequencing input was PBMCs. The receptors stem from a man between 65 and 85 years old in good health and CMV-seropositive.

The CDR3 sequence is CASSLASSAGWETQYF. The CDR3 DNA reads as TGTGCCAGCAGCCTCGCGAGTAGCGCTGGATGGGAGACCCAGTACTTC. The genes are TRBV7-2 and TRBJ2-5; weak D call: TRBD2 (5 bases). The ends were cut back, 5 bases at V and 5 bases at J, with 21 bases in the middle. Germline V gene sequence: CDR1 SGHTA, CDR2 FQGNSA. The CDR3 is 16 residues long.

In nucleotides, the CDR3 is TGTGCCCGATCCATTAGCGGCTACGAGCAGTACTTC. Protein: CARSISGYEQYF. This chain links TRBV30 with TRBJ2-7, with D tentatively TRBD2 (6 bases). The CDR3 contains 12 residues. With 8 bases removed from V and 3 bases from J, the gap between germline ends came to 14 bases. Germline CDR1 GTSNPN, CDR2 SVGIG (reference sequence).

CDR3 bases: TGTGCCTGGACTCCCTCCGGGACAGGGAGCACAGATACGCAGTATTTT. Its translation is CAWTPSGTGSTDTQYF. V and J are TRBV30 and TRBJ2-3; 9 bases map to TRBD1. Losses at the gene ends were 4 bases for V and 0 bases for J; bases not matched to a gene: 8. This CDR3 spans 16 amino acids. Per germline, CDR1 GTSNPN and CDR2 SVGIG (reference sequence).

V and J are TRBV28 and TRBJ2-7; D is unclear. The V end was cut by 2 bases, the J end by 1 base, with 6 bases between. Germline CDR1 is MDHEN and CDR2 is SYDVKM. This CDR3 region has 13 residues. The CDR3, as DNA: TGTGCCAGCAGTTTAACACCATCCTACGAGCAGTACTTC. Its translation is CASSLTPSYEQYF.

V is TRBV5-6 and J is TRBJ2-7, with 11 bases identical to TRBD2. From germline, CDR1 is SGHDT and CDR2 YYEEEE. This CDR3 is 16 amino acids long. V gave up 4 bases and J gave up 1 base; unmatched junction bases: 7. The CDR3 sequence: CASSRGGLAVSYEQYF. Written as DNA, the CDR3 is TGTGCCAGCAGCCGAGGGGGACTAGCGGTTTCCTACGAGCAGTACTTC.

CDR3 protein: CASIGTAVYGYTF. For the CDR3, the DNA is TGTGCCAGCATTGGGACAGCCGTCTATGGCTACACCTTC. V and J are TRBV28 and TRBJ1-2, with 7 bases matching TRBD1. Germline V lookup: CDR1 MDHEN, CDR2 SYDVKM. The CDR3 is 13 residues long. V shed 7 bases, J shed 4 bases, and the junction held 6 bases outside the gene matches.

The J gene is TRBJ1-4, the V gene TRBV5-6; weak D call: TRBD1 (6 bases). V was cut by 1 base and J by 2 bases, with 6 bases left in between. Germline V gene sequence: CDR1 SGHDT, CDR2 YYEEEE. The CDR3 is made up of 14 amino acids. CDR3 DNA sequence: TGTGCCAGCAGCTTGACAGGGACTAATGAAAAACTGTTTTTT. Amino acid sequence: CASSLTGTNEKLFF.

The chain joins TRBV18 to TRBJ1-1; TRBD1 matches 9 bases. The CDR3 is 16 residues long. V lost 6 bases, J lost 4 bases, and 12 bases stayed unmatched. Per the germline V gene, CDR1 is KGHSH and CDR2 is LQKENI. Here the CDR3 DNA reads TGTGCCAGCTCTCAACAGGGGGCGCGGGGGGGCACTGAAGCTTTCTTT. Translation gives CASSQQGARGGTEAFF.

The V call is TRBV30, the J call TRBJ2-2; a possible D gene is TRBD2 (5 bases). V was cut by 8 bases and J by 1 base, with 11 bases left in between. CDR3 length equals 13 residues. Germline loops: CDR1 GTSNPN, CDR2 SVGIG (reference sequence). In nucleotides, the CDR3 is TGTGCCCGAGAGCGGCGGAACACCGGGGAGCTGTTTTTT. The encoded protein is CARERRNTGELFF.

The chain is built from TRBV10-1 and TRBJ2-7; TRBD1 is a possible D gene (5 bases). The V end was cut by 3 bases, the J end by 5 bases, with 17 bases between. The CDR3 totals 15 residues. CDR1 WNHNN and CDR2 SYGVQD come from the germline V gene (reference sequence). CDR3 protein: CASSDMAGMSNEQYF. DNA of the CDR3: TGCGCCAGCAGTGATATGGCAGGGATGAGCAACGAGCAGTACTTC.

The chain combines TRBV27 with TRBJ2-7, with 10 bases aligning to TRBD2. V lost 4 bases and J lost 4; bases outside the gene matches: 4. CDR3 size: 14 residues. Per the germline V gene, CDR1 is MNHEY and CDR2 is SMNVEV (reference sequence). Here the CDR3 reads CASSYLAGEYEQYF. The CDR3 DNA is TGTGCCAGCAGTTATCTAGCGGGAGAATACGAGCAGTACTTC.

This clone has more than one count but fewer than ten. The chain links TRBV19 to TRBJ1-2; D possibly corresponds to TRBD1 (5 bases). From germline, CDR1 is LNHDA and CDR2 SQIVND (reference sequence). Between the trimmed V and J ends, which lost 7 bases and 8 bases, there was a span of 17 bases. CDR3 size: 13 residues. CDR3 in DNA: TGTGCCAGTACCATCCAGGGTTTAGTCGGCTACACCTTC. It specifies CASTIQGLVGYTF.

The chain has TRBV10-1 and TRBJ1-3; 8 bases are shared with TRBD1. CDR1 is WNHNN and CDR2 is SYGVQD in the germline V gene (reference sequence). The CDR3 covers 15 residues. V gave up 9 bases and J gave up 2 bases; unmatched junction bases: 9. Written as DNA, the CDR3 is TGCGCCAGTTCTGGACAGGGCTTGACTGGAAACACCATATATTTT. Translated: CASSGQGLTGNTIYF.

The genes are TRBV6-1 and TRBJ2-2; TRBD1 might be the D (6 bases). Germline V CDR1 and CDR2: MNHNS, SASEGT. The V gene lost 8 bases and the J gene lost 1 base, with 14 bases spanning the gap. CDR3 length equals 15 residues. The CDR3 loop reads CASGSGQWNTGELFF. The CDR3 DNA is TGTGCCAGCGGGTCGGGACAATGGAACACCGGGGAGCTGTTTTTT.

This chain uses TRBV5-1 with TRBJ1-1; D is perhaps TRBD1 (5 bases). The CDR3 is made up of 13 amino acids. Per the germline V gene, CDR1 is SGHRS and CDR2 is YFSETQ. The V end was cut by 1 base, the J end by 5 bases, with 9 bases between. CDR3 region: CASSLMGGTEAFF. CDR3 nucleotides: TGCGCCAGCAGCTTGATGGGGGGAACTGAAGCTTTCTTT.

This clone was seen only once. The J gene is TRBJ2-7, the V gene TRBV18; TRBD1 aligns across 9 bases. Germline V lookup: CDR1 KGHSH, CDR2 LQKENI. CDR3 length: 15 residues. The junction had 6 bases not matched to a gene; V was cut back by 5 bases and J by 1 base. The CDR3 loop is CASSASGTGSYEQYF. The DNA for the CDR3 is TGTGCCAGCTCAGCCTCCGGGACAGGGTCCTACGAGCAGTACTTC.

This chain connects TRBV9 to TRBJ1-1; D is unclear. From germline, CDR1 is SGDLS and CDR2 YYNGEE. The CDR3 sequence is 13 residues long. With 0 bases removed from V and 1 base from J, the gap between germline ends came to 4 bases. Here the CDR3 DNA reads TGTGCCAGCAGCGTAGAACAGAACACTGAAGCTTTCTTT. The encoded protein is CASSVEQNTEAFF.

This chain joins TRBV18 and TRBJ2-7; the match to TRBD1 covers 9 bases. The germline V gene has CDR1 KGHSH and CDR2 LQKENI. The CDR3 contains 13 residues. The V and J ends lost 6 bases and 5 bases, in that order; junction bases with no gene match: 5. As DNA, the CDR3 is TGTGCCAGCTCTCAAACAGGGGGCAACGAGCAGTACTTC. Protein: CASSQTGGNEQYF.

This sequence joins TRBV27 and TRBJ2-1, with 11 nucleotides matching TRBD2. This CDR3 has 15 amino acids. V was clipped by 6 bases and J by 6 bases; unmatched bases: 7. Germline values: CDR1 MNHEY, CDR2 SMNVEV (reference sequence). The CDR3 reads CASSRGTSGSNEQFF. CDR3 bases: TGTGCCAGCAGCCGAGGGACTAGCGGATCCAATGAGCAGTTCTTC.

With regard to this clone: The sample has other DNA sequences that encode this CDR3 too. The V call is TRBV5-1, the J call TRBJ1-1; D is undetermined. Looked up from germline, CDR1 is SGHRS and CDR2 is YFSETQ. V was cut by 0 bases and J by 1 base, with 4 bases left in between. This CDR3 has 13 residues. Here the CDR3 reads CASSLAGNTEAFF. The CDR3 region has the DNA TGCGCCAGCAGCTTGGCCGGGAACACTGAAGCTTTCTTT.

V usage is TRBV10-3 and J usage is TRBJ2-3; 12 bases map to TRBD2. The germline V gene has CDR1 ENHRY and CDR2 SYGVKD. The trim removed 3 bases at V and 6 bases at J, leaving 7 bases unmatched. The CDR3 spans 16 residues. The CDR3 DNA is TGTGCCATCAGTGAACGGACTAGCGGGATAGTGGATACGCAGTATTTT. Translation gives CAISERTSGIVDTQYF.

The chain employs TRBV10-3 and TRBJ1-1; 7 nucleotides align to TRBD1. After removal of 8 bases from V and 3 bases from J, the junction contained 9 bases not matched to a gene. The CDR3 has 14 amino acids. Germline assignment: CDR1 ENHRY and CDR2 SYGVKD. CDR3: CAIARTGEDTEAFF. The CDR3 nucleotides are TGTGCCATCGCGCGGACAGGAGAGGACACTGAAGCTTTCTTT.

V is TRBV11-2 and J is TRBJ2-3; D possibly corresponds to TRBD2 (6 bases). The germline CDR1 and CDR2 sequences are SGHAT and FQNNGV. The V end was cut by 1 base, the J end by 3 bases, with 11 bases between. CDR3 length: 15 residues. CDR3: CASSLGRGRTDTQYF. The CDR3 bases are TGTGCCAGCAGCTTAGGGAGGGGACGAACAGATACGCAGTATTTT.